Shown below are 16 T cell receptor beta chains from a single sample sequenced in a study of technical replicates of blood from several donors. Measured with immunoSEQ multiplex PCR; TCRdb has only the in-frame clones, and not every one. Here the sample spans tens of thousands of clones, around 89% being singletons. The sample consisted of T cells isolated from PBMCs. These receptors were collected from a human donor in good health.

This rearrangement joins TRBV28 to TRBJ1-5; D possibly corresponds to TRBD1 (6 bases). The V end lost 4 bases, the J end lost 8 bases, and 6 bases lay between the germline ends. Germline CDR1 reads MDHEN; CDR2 reads SYDVKM. The CDR3 consists of 11 residues. DNA of the CDR3: TGTGCCAGCAGTTACAGGGAGCCCCAGCATTTT. Protein sequence: CASSYREPQHF.

The chain combines TRBV29-1 with TRBJ1-2, with TRBD1 matching over 9 bases. J was trimmed by 5 bases and V by 6 bases; bases with no gene match: 7. Per germline, CDR1 SQVTM and CDR2 ANQGSEA. The CDR3 has 13 amino acids. The CDR3 loop is CSVTGGLEYGYTF. CDR3 bases: TGCAGCGTGACAGGGGGTCTAGAATATGGCTACACCTTC. Supplemented by reference TRBV29-1 and TRBJ1-2, the full variable domain reads SAVISQKPSRDICQRGTSLTIQCQVDSQVTMMFWYRQQPGQSLTLIATANQGSEATYESGFVIDKFPISRPNLTFSTLTVSNMSPEDSSIYLCSVTGGLEYGYTFGSGTRLTVV.

The chain is built from TRBV6-6 and TRBJ2-7, with 14 nucleotides matching TRBD2. Germline CDR1 is MNHNY and CDR2 is SVGAGI (reference sequence). This CDR3 spans 14 amino acids. With 5 bases clipped from V and 6 bases from J, the junction kept 3 bases outside the gene matches. The DNA for the CDR3 is TGTGCCAGCAGTGAGACTAGCGGGAGGGCCGAGCAGTACTTC. It is translated as CASSETSGRAEQYF.

The CDR3 nucleotides are TGTGCCAGCCGAGGTGGGGCTAGCGGAGACAATGAGCAGTTCTTC. Residues: CASRGGASGDNEQFF. The chain is built from TRBV27 and TRBJ2-1; TRBD2 matches at 7 bases. CDR3 size: 15 residues. V was pared by 8 bases and J by 5 bases, with 12 bases of the junction left unmatched. Germline CDR1 and CDR2: MNHEY and SMNVEV (reference sequence).

The chain employs TRBV27 and TRBJ2-1; D uncertain. The CDR3 covers 13 residues. V lost 3 bases and J lost 4, with 7 bases in between. CDR1 is MNHEY and CDR2 is SMNVEV in the germline V gene (reference sequence). CDR3 bases: TGTGCCAGCAGTTTTGGCAGGTACAATGAGCAGTTCTTC. This translates into CASSFGRYNEQFF.

The chain couples TRBV7-2 to TRBJ2-6, with 12 positions matching TRBD1. V was pared by 6 bases and J by 2 bases, with 5 bases of the junction left unmatched. The germline V gene has CDR1 SGHTA and CDR2 FQGNSA. CDR3 length: 17 amino acids. The chain's CDR3 is CASRAGTGGTGANVLTF. The CDR3 DNA follows: TGTGCCAGCAGAGCCGGGACAGGGGGCACTGGGGCCAACGTCCTGACTTTC.

The V gene is TRBV11-2, the J gene TRBJ2-7, with 8 bases aligning to TRBD2. With 6 bases clipped from V and 5 bases from J, the junction kept 9 bases outside the gene matches. The CDR3 is 14 residues long. Germline CDR1 SGHAT, CDR2 FQNNGV. CDR3: CASRILADFHEQYF. Here the CDR3 DNA reads TGTGCCAGCAGGATACTAGCGGATTTCCACGAGCAGTACTTC.

This chain uses TRBV15 with TRBJ2-2; 7 bases map to TRBD2. CDR1 and CDR2 from the germline V gene are LNHNV and YYDKDF (reference sequence). This CDR3 has 16 residues. V lost 1 base to trimming and J lost 4 bases; unmatched junction nucleotides: 6. CDR3 sequence (DNA): TGTGCCACCAGCAGAGGTCTAGCGGAGGCCACCGGGGAGCTGTTTTTT. Amino acids: CATSRGLAEATGELFF.

This clone has a handful of counts. Other nucleotide sequences from this sample produce the same CDR3. This rearrangement joins TRBV15 to TRBJ1-1; D remains ambiguous. CDR3 length: 14 amino acids. In germline, CDR1 is LNHNV, CDR2 YYDKDF (reference sequence). The V and J ends lost 1 base and 1 base respectively, with 7 bases between them. This CDR3 is CATSRVAENTEAFF. For the CDR3, the DNA is TGTGCCACCAGCAGAGTGGCGGAGAACACTGAAGCTTTCTTT.

This chain links TRBV5-1 with TRBJ2-1, with D possibly TRBD2 on 5 matching bases. V was trimmed by 4 bases and J by 10 bases, leaving 15 bases between them. Germline V gene sequence: CDR1 SGHRS, CDR2 YFSETQ. This CDR3 contains 13 residues. The CDR3 DNA reads as TGCGCCAGCAGCGAGGACTTAAACGGCGAGCAGTTCTTC. Encoded protein: CASSEDLNGEQFF. Complete variable domain (other parts from reference TRBV5-1 and TRBJ2-1): KAGVTQTPRYLIKTRGQQVTLSCSPISGHRSVSWYQQTPGQGLQFLFEYFSETQRNKGNFPGRFSGRQFSNSRSEMNVSTLELGDSALYLCASSEDLNGEQFFGPGTRLTVL.

A single count supports this clone. This chain uses TRBV6-1 with TRBJ2-1, with 13 positions matching TRBD2. CDR3 size: 17 residues. Germline V gives CDR1 MNHNS, CDR2 SASEGT. V trimming: 4 bases; J trimming: 5 bases; junction bases outside the gene matches: 8. CDR3 sequence (DNA): TGTGCCAGCAGTGGGACTAGCGGGGGCTGGGTCCACAATGAGCAGTTCTTC. Its protein is CASSGTSGGWVHNEQFF.

This clone was observed a handful of times. The chain links TRBV19 to TRBJ2-7, with 8 positions matching TRBD2. CDR3 length: 15 residues. Germline V lookup: CDR1 LNHDA, CDR2 SQIVND (reference sequence). V lost 6 bases to trimming and J lost 2 bases; unmatched junction nucleotides: 9. The CDR3 spells CASSNTGRAPYEQYF. For the CDR3, the DNA is TGTGCCAGTAGCAATACCGGGAGGGCCCCCTACGAGCAGTACTTC.

The chain recombines TRBV6-5 with TRBJ2-3, with 8 bases lining up with TRBD2. From germline, CDR1 is MNHEY and CDR2 SVGAGI. V lost 0 bases and J lost 0; bases outside the gene matches: 2. The CDR3 runs to 16 residues. The CDR3 DNA follows: TGTGCCAGCAGTTACTCTAGCGGGACTAGCACAGATACGCAGTATTTT. It codes for CASSYSSGTSTDTQYF.

Remarks on this clone: Additional DNA sequences in this sample encode the identical CDR3. The rearrangement uses TRBV19 and TRBJ1-1, with D perhaps matching TRBD1 (5 bases). Per germline, CDR1 LNHDA and CDR2 SQIVND (reference sequence). This CDR3 has 13 amino acids. The V end lost 4 bases, the J end lost 5 bases, and 11 bases lay between the germline ends. The CDR3 spells CASSKQGGTEAFF. CDR3 DNA sequence: TGTGCCAGTAGTAAGCAGGGAGGAACTGAAGCTTTCTTT.

The chain employs TRBV5-1 and TRBJ2-2; TRBD2 aligns across 8 bases. CDR1 and CDR2 (germline): SGHRS, YFSETQ. Trimming removed 3 bases from V and 6 bases from J; junction bases left unmatched: 1. This CDR3 spans 13 amino acids. The CDR3 DNA reads as TGCGCCAGCAGCTGGACTAGCCCCGGGGAGCTGTTTTTT. It is translated as CASSWTSPGELFF.

The chain employs TRBV19 and TRBJ2-7, with D possibly TRBD1 on 5 matching bases. The germline CDR1 and CDR2 sequences are LNHDA and SQIVND (reference sequence). Trimming stripped 6 bases from V and 0 bases from J, with 12 bases between. This CDR3 is 14 amino acids long. CDR3 nucleotide sequence: TGTGCCAGTAGACAGGCAGGATACTCCTACGAGCAGTACTTC. Protein product: CASRQAGYSYEQYF.